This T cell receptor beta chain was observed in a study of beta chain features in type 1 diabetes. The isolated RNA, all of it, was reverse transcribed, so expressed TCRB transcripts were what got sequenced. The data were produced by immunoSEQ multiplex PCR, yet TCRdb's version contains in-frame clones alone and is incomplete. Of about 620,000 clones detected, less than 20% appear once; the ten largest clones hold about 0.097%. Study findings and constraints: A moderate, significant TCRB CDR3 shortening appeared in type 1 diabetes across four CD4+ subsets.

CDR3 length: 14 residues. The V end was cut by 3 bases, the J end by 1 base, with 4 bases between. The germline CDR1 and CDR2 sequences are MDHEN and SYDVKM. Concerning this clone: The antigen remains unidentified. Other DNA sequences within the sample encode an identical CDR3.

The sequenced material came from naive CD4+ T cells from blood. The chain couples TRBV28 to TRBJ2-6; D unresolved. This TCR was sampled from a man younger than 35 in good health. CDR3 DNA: TGTGCCAGCAGTTTGGGGTCTGGGGCCAACGTCCTGACTTTC. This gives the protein CASSLGSGANVLTF.